This TCR delta chain was found in a study of γδ T cells in repeated Plasmodium falciparum infection. Whole-study context: Sampling occurred at baseline, pre-infection for selected infections, and 21 days post-infection.

This CDR3 contains 20 residues. The germline V gene encodes CDR1 TSWWSYY and CDR2 QGS. Trimming took 4 bases from V and 2 from J, leaving 29 bases between them. Vgamma9/Vdelta2+ and Vdelta2-negative gammadelta T cells were flow-sorted from PBMC for bulk sequencing. There are many counts of this clone. The antigen is undetermined. TCRdb's listed protein matches a much larger clone and diverges from this DNA's translation at residue 11, likely through a read error; the protein shown comes from the DNA. General study findings and limits: Waves of new clonotype selection appeared after repeated controlled infections in Vdelta2-negative, largely Vdelta1+, gammadelta T cells. Over time and infection, Vgamma9/Vdelta2+ repertoires remained highly stable and polyclonal.

TCRdb re-called the multiplex PCR reads via CATT. The sample yields roughly 90,000 delta-chain clones, about 1.5% seen once. The chain recombines TRDV1 with TRDJ1; D may match TRDD2 or TRDD3 (7 bases each). The clonotype comes from a pool of human donors (malaria-infected and uninfected, not separated). The sequenced sample consisted of gamma-delta T cells from blood. CDR3 DNA sequence: TGTGCTCTTGGGGGGTCCTTTTTCCTACTCGTGGGGATAGTAACCGATAAACTCATCTTT. Its translation: CALGGSFFLLVGIVTDKLIF.